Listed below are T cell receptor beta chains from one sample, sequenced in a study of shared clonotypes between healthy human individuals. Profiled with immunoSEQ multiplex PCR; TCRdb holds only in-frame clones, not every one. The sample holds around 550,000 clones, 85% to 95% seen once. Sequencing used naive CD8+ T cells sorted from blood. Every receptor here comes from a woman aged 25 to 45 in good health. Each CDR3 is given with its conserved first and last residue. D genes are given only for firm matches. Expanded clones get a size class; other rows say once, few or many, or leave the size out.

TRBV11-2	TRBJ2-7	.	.	TGTGCCAGCAGCCCCCAGTTTAACGAGCAGTACTTC	CASSPQFNEQYF
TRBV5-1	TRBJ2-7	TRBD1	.	TGCGCCAGCAGCTTGGAGGGACAGGGGGCGGCGAACGAGCAGTACTTC	CASSLEGQGAANEQYF
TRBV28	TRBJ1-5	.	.	TGTGCCAGCAGTTTAGCCTATAGACGGGATCAGCCCCAGCATTTT	CASSLAYRRDQPQHF
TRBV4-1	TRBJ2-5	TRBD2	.	TGCGCCAGCAGCCGCTGGGTTAAAGGGTCCTCCCTAGCGGAAAGGGAGGAGACCCAGTACTTC	CASSRWVKGSSLAEREETQYF
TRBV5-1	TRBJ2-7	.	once	TGCGCCAGCAGCTCCCGGACAGACTCCTACGAGCAGTACTTC	CASSSRTDSYEQYF
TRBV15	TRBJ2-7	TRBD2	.	TGTGCCACCAGCAGAGATCTGAGCGGGAGCCCCTACGAGCAGTACTTC	CATSRDLSGSPYEQYF
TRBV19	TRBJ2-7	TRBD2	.	TGTGCCAGTAGACTAGCGGGAGAGGTCCCCTACGAGCAGTACTTC	CASRLAGEVPYEQYF
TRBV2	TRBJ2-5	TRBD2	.	TGTGCCAGCAGGGGAGATTCTACTAGCGGGATCCAAGAGACCCAGTACTTC	CASRGDSTSGIQETQYF
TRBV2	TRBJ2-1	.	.	TGTGCCAGCAGTCAATACAGGTCTCTCGGCAATGAGCAGTTCTTC	CASSQYRSLGNEQFF
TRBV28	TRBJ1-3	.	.	TGTGCCAGCAGTTTACGGGGCGGTGGAAACACCATATATTTT	CASSLRGGGNTIYF
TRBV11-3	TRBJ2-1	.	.	TGTGCCAGCAGCTACGGACTAACTTATGAGCAGTTCTTC	CASSYGLTYEQFF
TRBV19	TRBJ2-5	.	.	TGTGCCAGTAGTCCTGACTTGGAAGAGACCCAGTACTTC	CASSPDLEETQYF
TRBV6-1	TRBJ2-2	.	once	TGTGCCAGCAGTGAAGCGCGCAGGGAGACCGGGGAGCTGTTTTTT	CASSEARRETGELFF
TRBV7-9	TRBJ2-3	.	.	TGTGCCAGCAGCTGGCAGGAGGCCCCCGCAGATACGCAGTATTTT	CASSWQEAPADTQYF
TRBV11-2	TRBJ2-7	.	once	TGTGCCAGCAGCCTGGGTCACGACTACGAGCAGTACTTC	CASSLGHDYEQYF
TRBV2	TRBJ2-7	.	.	TGTGCCGGAACAGACAGAACCCACTCCTACGAGCAGTACTTC	CAGTDRTHSYEQYF
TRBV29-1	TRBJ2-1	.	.	TGCAGCGGACGTGCGGGCTCCTACAATGAGCAGTTCTTC	CSGRAGSYNEQFF
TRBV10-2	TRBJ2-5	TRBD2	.	TGCGCCAGCGGGACTAGCGGGTGGTCCGAGACCCAGTACTTC	CASGTSGWSETQYF
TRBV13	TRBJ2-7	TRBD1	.	TGTGCCAGCAGCCGAAGGACAGGACACTACGAGCAGTACTTC	CASSRRTGHYEQYF
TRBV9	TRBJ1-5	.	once	TGTGCCAGCAGCGCTGGGTCGGGGCCCCAGCATTTT	CASSAGSGPQHF
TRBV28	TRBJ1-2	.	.	TGTGCCAGCAGGGACAATGGGAACTATGGCTACACCTTC	CASRDNGNYGYTF
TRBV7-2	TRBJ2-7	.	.	TGTGCCAGCAGCTTAATACTCGCGATCGAGCAGTACTTC	CASSLILAIEQYF
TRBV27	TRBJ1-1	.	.	TGTGCCAGCAGTTTAATGGGGGGTGCAGAAGCTTTCTTT	CASSLMGGAEAFF
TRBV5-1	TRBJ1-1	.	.	TGCGCCAGCAGCAGTAACCACGGGGTACAACCCTTGAACACTGAAGCTTTCTTT	CASSSNHGVQPLNTEAFF
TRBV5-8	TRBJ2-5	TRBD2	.	TGTGCCAGCAGCTTGGGACGTCGGGTAGCGGGAGGGGAAGAGACCCAGTACTTC	CASSLGRRVAGGEETQYF
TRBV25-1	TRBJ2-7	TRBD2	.	TGTGCCGCGGGTCCTAGCGGCCCCTACGAGCAGTACTTC	CAAGPSGPYEQYF
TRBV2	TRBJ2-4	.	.	TGTGCCAGCAACGACAGAGATAAAAACATTCAGTACTTC	CASNDRDKNIQYF
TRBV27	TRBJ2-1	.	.	TGTGCCAGCAGCTACACCGCGGGTTGGGACAATGAGCAGTTCTTC	CASSYTAGWDNEQFF
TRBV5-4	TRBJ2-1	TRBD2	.	TGTGCCAGCAGCAGACCGGGACTAGCGGGCATCAATGAGCAGTTCTTC	CASSRPGLAGINEQFF
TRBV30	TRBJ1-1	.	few	TGTGCCTGGAGTGAGTGGAGCACTGAAGCTTTCTTT	CAWSEWSTEAFF
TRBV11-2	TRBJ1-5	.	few	TGTGCCAGCAGCCAGCACCTCAGAGGAAGGCAGCCCCAGCATTTT	CASSQHLRGRQPQHF
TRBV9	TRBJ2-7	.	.	TGTGCCAGCAGCGTGGGGGGAAGCTCCTACGAGCAGTACTTC	CASSVGGSSYEQYF
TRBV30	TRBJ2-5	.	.	TGTGCCTGGAGTTGGCGGGAGACCCAGTACTTC	CAWSWRETQYF
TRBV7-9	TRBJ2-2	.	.	TGTGCCAGCAGCAAGGGGACCGGGGAGCTGTTTTTT	CASSKGTGELFF
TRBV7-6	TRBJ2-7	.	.	TGTGCCAGCAGCCCCCGGCGGGCCGGCGACGAGCAGTACTTC	CASSPRRAGDEQYF
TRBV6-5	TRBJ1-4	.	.	TGTGCCAGCAGTTCTCGCGGGACGGGTGAAAAACTGTTTTTT	CASSSRGTGEKLFF
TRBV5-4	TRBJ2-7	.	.	TGTGCCAGCACCGACAGATCTCTAAACGAGCAGTACTTC	CASTDRSLNEQYF
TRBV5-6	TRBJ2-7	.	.	TGTGCCAGCAGCTTGGTGGCAGCTTCCCCCTACGAGCAGTACTTC	CASSLVAASPYEQYF
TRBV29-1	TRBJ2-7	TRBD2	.	TGCAGCGTTGAAGTACTAGCGGGAGATTACGAGCAGTACTTC	CSVEVLAGDYEQYF
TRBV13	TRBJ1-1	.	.	TGTGCCAGCAGCCTCAGTGTGATGAACACTGAAGCTTTCTTT	CASSLSVMNTEAFF
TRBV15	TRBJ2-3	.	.	TGTGCCACCAGCAGAGATAAGTGGGATACGCAGTATTTT	CATSRDKWDTQYF
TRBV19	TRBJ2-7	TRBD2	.	TGTGCCAGTAGTGCCTCTAGCGGCTCCTACGAGCAGTACTTC	CASSASSGSYEQYF
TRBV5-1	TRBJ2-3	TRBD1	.	TGCGCCAGCAGCTCTCTACCGCGGGACAGGGACACAGATACGCAGTATTTT	CASSSLPRDRDTDTQYF
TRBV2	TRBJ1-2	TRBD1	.	TGTGCCAGGGGGACAGATGGCTACACCTTC	CARGTDGYTF
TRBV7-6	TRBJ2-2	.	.	TGTGCCAGCAGCTTAGCGCGGGGCGGGGAGCTGTTTTTT	CASSLARGGELFF
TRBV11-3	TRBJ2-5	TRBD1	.	TGTGCCAGCAGCTTAGGGACAGGGTCTCTAGAGACCCAGTACTTC	CASSLGTGSLETQYF
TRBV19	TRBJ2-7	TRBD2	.	TGTGCCAGTAGTTCTGGGACTAGCGCCTACGAGCAGTACTTC	CASSSGTSAYEQYF
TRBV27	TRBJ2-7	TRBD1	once	TGTGCCAGCAGTTCATACAGGGGGCTGTACGAGCAGTACTTC	CASSSYRGLYEQYF
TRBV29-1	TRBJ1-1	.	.	TGCAGCGTTCTGGGGGGCTCGGCCAACACTGAAGCTTTCTTT	CSVLGGSANTEAFF
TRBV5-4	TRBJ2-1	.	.	TGTGCCAGCAGCTTGCCCGCTGGAATCAATGAGCAGTTCTTC	CASSLPAGINEQFF
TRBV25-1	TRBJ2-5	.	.	TGTGCCAGCATCCCAGCGACTAGAGGTCAAGAGACCCAGTACTTC	CASIPATRGQETQYF
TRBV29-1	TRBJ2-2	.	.	TGCAGCGTTGAGTCGTATCCGATTACCGGGGAGCTGTTTTTT	CSVESYPITGELFF
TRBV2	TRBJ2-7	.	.	TGTGCCAGCAGGGCATGGGTGGGCCAATCCTACGAGCAGTACTTC	CASRAWVGQSYEQYF
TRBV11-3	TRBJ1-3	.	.	TGTGCCAGCAGCTTAGGAGGTTTGGCTGGCTCTGGAAACACCATATATTTT	CASSLGGLAGSGNTIYF